This TCR beta chain was retrieved from a study of vaccination and CD4 T cells after COVID-19. Study-level information: Convalescent individuals numbered four females and six males, two being Hispanic. Cultures serving as controls received a peptide pool (CEFX or HIV-1 Nef) or no peptide.

CDR3 length equals 13 residues. V shed 3 bases and J shed 4 bases, with 8 bases lying between them. Germline V CDR1 and CDR2: SGHNT, YYREEE (reference sequence). This sample's treatment: approximately 10-day PBMC culture with coronavirus spike peptide pools or control peptides (ViraFEST assay). Investigators obtained the unexposed donor's CD4+ T cells before the COVID-19 pandemic (2011-2018). ViraFEST used peptide pools to expand antigen-specific T cells, then sequenced TCRs. Notes on this clonotype: Its cognate antigen is unknown.

Sequencing of DNA taken from cultured CD4+ T cells relied on the Oncomine TCR Beta short-read assay. It was from cultured CD4+ T cells that genomic DNA was extracted. TCRdb used MiXCR to reprocess the PCR reads, holding one entry per CDR3 protein. This sample has 7,500 or so distinct CDR3 sequences, with approximately 51% found just once. This chain links TRBV5-4 with TRBJ2-1; D is perhaps TRBD1 (6 bases). The material sequenced was CD4+ T cells from blood, cultured in vitro. The receptor comes from a human donor in good health. CDR3 bases: TGTGCCAGCAGCTGGACAGAGTACAATGAGCAGTTCTTC. This gives the protein CASSWTEYNEQFF.